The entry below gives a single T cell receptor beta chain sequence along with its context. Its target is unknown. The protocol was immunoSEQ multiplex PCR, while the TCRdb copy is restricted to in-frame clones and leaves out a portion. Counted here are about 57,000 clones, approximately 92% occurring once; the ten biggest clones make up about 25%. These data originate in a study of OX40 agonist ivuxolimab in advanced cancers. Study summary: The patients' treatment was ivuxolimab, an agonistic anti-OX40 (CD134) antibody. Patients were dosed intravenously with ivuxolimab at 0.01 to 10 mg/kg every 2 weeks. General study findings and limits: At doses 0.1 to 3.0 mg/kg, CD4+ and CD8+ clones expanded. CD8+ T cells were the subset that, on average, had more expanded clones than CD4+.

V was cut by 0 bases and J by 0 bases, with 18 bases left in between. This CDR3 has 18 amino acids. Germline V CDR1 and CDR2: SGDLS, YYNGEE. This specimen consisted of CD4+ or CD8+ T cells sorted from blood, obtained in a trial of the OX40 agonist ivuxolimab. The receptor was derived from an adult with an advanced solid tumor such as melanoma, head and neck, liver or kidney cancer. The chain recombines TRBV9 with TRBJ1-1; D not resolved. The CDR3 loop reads CASSVEGVGSGMNTEAFF. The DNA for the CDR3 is TGTGCCAGCAGCGTAGAGGGTGTTGGTTCGGGGATGAACACTGAAGCTTTCTTT.